Listed here are 21 T cell receptor beta chains from one sample, sequenced in a study of cytomegalovirus exposure and HLA in healthy donors. PCR involved 60 Vbeta and 13 Jbeta primers. Measured with immunoSEQ multiplex PCR; TCRdb has only the in-frame clones, and not every one. The sample lists nearly 200,000 clones; about 85% were seen once. The sample was PBMCs. The receptors were sampled from a male donor in good health and CMV-seropositive.

This chain links TRBV19 with TRBJ2-7; 8 bases align to TRBD2. The germline V gene encodes CDR1 LNHDA and CDR2 SQIVND (reference sequence). V was pared by 8 bases and J by 1 base, with 10 bases of the junction left unmatched. The CDR3 runs to 15 residues. In nucleotides, the CDR3 is TGTGCCAGTGTGGGTTGGGCTAGCGGGTCCTACGAGCAGTACTTC. The encoded protein is CASVGWASGSYEQYF.

This chain connects TRBV5-6 to TRBJ2-3; tentatively, D is TRBD2 (7 bases). The V gene lost 4 bases and the J gene lost 4 bases, with 22 bases spanning the gap. The CDR3 contains 17 residues. Germline-derived CDR1 and CDR2 are SGHDT and YYEEEE. This CDR3 reads CASSPQITGRGADTQYF. DNA of the CDR3: TGTGCCAGCAGCCCACAAATTACAGGGAGGGGAGCAGATACGCAGTATTTT.

This sequence joins TRBV5-4 and TRBJ2-7; 7 bases are a match to TRBD2. The germline V gene encodes CDR1 SGHNT and CDR2 YYREEE (reference sequence). The junction had 11 bases not matched to a gene; V was cut back by 0 bases and J by 2 bases. The CDR3 covers 17 residues. The CDR3 is CASSLGIPGLPTYEQYF. The CDR3 DNA reads TGTGCCAGCAGCTTGGGGATCCCGGGACTACCAACCTACGAGCAGTACTTC.

The chain carries TRBV19 and TRBJ2-7; 7 bases match TRBD1. The CDR3 has 13 residues. The ends lost 7 bases at V and 1 base at J; junction bases unmatched: 4. The germline V gene encodes CDR1 LNHDA and CDR2 SQIVND (reference sequence). CDR3 protein: CASNRQGSYEQYF. CDR3 nucleotide sequence: TGTGCCAGTAACCGACAGGGTTCCTACGAGCAGTACTTC.

This clone was seen once. The CDR3 sequence is CATSAGSYGYTF. CDR3 in DNA: TGTGCCACTTCGGCGGGCTCCTATGGCTACACCTTC. This chain links TRBV2 with TRBJ1-2, with D unclear. With 10 bases removed from V and 4 bases from J, the gap between germline ends came to 13 bases. CDR3 length: 12 residues. Germline-derived CDR1 and CDR2 are SNHLY and FYNNEI.

The chain uses TRBV6-5 and TRBJ1-1; tentative D call: TRBD1 (5 bases). V was shortened by 0 bases and J by 6 bases, with 17 bases between the two germline ends. CDR1 MNHEY and CDR2 SVGAGI come from the germline V gene. This CDR3 spans 16 amino acids. CDR3 region: CASSYSGLRRTAEAFF. DNA of the CDR3: TGTGCCAGCAGTTACTCGGGACTGCGCAGGACCGCTGAAGCTTTCTTT.

The V and J genes are TRBV27 and TRBJ2-1; D remains ambiguous. CDR3 size: 16 residues. Germline loops: CDR1 MNHEY, CDR2 SMNVEV (reference sequence). Deletions cut 2 bases from V and 0 bases from J, with 11 bases between. This chain's CDR3 is CASSLAGQDSYNEQFF. CDR3 DNA: TGTGCCAGCAGTTTAGCCGGCCAGGACTCCTACAATGAGCAGTTCTTC.

The V call is TRBV7-2, the J call TRBJ2-5, with 12 bases aligning to TRBD2. The ends lost 4 bases at V and 5 bases at J; junction bases unmatched: 5. This CDR3 spans 15 amino acids. The germline V gene has CDR1 SGHTA and CDR2 FQGNSA. The CDR3 sequence is CASSSGLAGWETQYF. CDR3 sequence (DNA): TGTGCCAGCAGCTCGGGACTAGCGGGCTGGGAGACCCAGTACTTC.

V gene TRBV27 combines with J gene TRBJ2-7; 11 positions agree with TRBD2. The CDR3 sequence is 14 residues long. J lost 3 bases, V lost 5 bases, and 3 bases had no gene match. Looked up from germline, CDR1 is MNHEY and CDR2 is SMNVEV (reference sequence). The CDR3 sequence: CASSPTSGSYEQYF. Here the CDR3 DNA reads TGTGCCAGCAGTCCTACTAGCGGGAGCTACGAGCAGTACTTC.

Here the CDR3 DNA reads TGTGCCAGTAGTATAGGTCAGGCCGGGGGGCAGCCCCAGCATTTT. Encoded protein: CASSIGQAGGQPQHF. The rearrangement links TRBV19 to TRBJ1-5, with D tentatively TRBD1 (5 bases). CDR3 length: 15 amino acids. Germline V gives CDR1 LNHDA, CDR2 SQIVND (reference sequence). V lost 1 base and J 7 bases, leaving 14 bases between the germline ends.

As DNA, the CDR3 is TGTGCCAGCAGCCAACGGACAGGGTCAGGAAACACCATATATTTT. Protein sequence: CASSQRTGSGNTIYF. The genes are TRBV7-2 and TRBJ1-3; TRBD1 matches at 8 bases. The CDR3 has 15 residues. The trim removed 5 bases at V and 4 bases at J, leaving 7 bases unmatched. CDR1 and CDR2 from the germline V gene are SGHTA and FQGNSA.

This rearrangement joins TRBV7-2 to TRBJ2-7; D unclear. The ends were cut back, 1 base at V and 3 bases at J, with 10 bases in the middle. CDR1 and CDR2 (germline): SGHTA, FQGNSA. The CDR3 is 14 amino acids. The CDR3 nucleotides read TGTGCCAGCAGCTTAGTCCCCGGTAACTACGAGCAGTACTTC. Amino acid sequence: CASSLVPGNYEQYF.

The chain employs TRBV7-9 and TRBJ1-1, with D possibly matching TRBD1 (5 bases). The CDR3 is 19 amino acids. V lost 1 base, J lost 0 bases, and 21 bases lay in between. Germline V gene lookup returns CDR1 SEHNR and CDR2 FQNEAQ (reference sequence). The CDR3 DNA sequence: TGTGCCAGCAGCTTAGGGGGGGAGGGGTCCCTGACCGTGAACACTGAAGCTTTCTTT. Protein: CASSLGGEGSLTVNTEAFF.

This clone was seen a handful of times. V usage is TRBV7-8 and J usage is TRBJ1-2; no clear D gene. CDR3 length equals 14 residues. CDR1 and CDR2 (germline): SGHVS, FQNEAQ. V was shortened by 1 base and J by 7 bases, with 13 bases between the two germline ends. The CDR3 is CASSLGHTARGYTF. Here the CDR3 DNA reads TGTGCCAGCAGCTTAGGACACACGGCACGTGGCTACACCTTC.

The chain employs TRBV4-3 and TRBJ1-1; D is ambiguous. Germline CDR1 reads LGHNA; CDR2 reads YSLEER. The CDR3 loop spans 13 amino acids. V was shortened by 8 bases and J by 0 bases, with 10 bases between the two germline ends. CDR3 residues: CASSTQVNTEAFF. CDR3 sequence (DNA): TGCGCCAGCTCAACTCAGGTGAACACTGAAGCTTTCTTT.

The table lists this clone with a few counts. This chain joins TRBV5-4 and TRBJ1-1; TRBD1 is a possible D gene (6 bases). The CDR3 covers 18 residues. V gave up 4 bases and J gave up 8 bases, with 30 bases separating them. Germline loops: CDR1 SGHNT, CDR2 YYREEE (reference sequence). The DNA of the CDR3 is TGTGCCAGCAGCAACTTATTCTCGATGGGAGACAGGCGAGAAGAAGCTTTCTTT. Its protein product is CASSNLFSMGDRREEAFF.

The sample holds a few counts of this clone. The chain uses TRBV5-4 and TRBJ2-7; D might be TRBD2 (6 bases). The CDR3 has 15 residues. Trimming took 0 bases from V and 5 from J, leaving 15 bases between them. Germline V lookup: CDR1 SGHNT, CDR2 YYREEE (reference sequence). The CDR3 loop reads CASSLGSSGGNEQYF. CDR3 in DNA: TGTGCCAGCAGCTTGGGATCTTCGGGCGGGAACGAGCAGTACTTC.

The rearrangement uses TRBV19 and TRBJ1-2; the D is unclear. V lost 5 bases, J lost 6 bases, and 7 bases lay in between. The length of the CDR3 is 11 residues. The V gene's germline CDR1 is LNHDA and CDR2 SQIVND (reference sequence). For the CDR3, the DNA is TGTGCCAGTAGTGACTGGAATGGCTACACCTTC. Amino acids: CASSDWNGYTF. The full variable domain, completed using reference TRBV19 and TRBJ1-2, is DGGITQSPKYLFRKEGQNVTLSCEQNLNHDAMYWYRQDPGQGLRLIYYSQIVNDFQKGDIAEGYSVSREKKESFPLTVTSAQKNPTAFYLCASSDWNGYTFGSGTRLTVV.

This sequence joins TRBV28 and TRBJ2-5, with TRBD1 matching over 7 bases. V lost 11 bases and J lost 5; bases outside the gene matches: 14. Germline V gene data show CDR1 as MDHEN and CDR2 as SYDVKM. The CDR3 sequence is 14 residues long. DNA for the CDR3: TGTGCCGGCTCCCGGGACAGACCTGAGGAGACCCAGTACTTC. This translates into CAGSRDRPEETQYF.

The rearrangement joins TRBV27 to TRBJ1-4, with 7 bases identical to TRBD1. The V segment lost 6 bases and the J segment 7 bases; nucleotides outside the gene matches: 5. This CDR3 has 13 amino acids. CDR1 is MNHEY, CDR2 SMNVEV, per germline (reference sequence). CDR3 coding DNA: TGTGCCAGCAGGACAGGGCGGGGTGAAAAACTGTTTTTT. Residues: CASRTGRGEKLFF.

This chain uses TRBV5-4 with TRBJ1-2; no clear D gene. The germline V and J ends were trimmed by 0 bases and 4 bases, with 19 bases remaining between them. This CDR3 spans 17 amino acids. Germline CDR1 reads SGHNT; CDR2 reads YYREEE (reference sequence). This CDR3 reads CASSLEVGGVWAYGYTF. The CDR3, as DNA: TGTGCCAGCAGCTTGGAGGTTGGCGGGGTCTGGGCCTATGGCTACACCTTC.